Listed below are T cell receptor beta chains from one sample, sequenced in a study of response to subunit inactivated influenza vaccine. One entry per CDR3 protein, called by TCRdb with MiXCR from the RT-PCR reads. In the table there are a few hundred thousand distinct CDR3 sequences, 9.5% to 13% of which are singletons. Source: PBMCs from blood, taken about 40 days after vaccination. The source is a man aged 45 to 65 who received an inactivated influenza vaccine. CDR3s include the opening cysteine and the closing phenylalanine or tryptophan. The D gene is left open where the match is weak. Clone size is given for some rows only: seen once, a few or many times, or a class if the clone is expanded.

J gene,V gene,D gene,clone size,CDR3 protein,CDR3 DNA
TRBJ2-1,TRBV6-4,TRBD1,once,CVSSWTGGDEQFF,TGTGTCAGCAGCTGGACAGGGGGCGATGAGCAGTTCTTC
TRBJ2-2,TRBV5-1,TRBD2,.,CASSRPGTTNGELFF,TGCGCCAGCAGCCGACCGGGGACTACGAACGGGGAGCTGTTTTTT
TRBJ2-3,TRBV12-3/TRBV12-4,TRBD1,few,CASSGLGHRGGTDTQYF,TGTGCCAGCAGTGGCCTCGGACACAGGGGCGGCACAGATACGCAGTATTTT
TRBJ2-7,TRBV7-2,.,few,CASSLGYGQSTYEQYF,TGTGCCAGCAGCTTAGGGTATGGACAGTCGACCTACGAGCAGTACTTC
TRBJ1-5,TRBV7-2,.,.,CASSLVGSDQPQHF,TGTGCCAGCAGCTTAGTTGGATCCGATCAGCCCCAGCATTTT
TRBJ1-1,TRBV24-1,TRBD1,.,CATSDPGQGTTEAFF,TGTGCCACCAGTGACCCCGGACAGGGGACCACTGAAGCTTTCTTT
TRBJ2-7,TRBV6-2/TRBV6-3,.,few,CASSSAAASTYEQYF,TGTGCCAGCAGTTCGGCGGCAGCTTCCACCTACGAGCAGTACTTC
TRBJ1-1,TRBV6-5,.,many,CASSYRQGNLRGNTEAFF,TGTGCCAGCAGTTATAGGCAGGGGAATTTGAGGGGGAACACTGAAGCTTTCTTT
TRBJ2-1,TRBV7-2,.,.,CASSLGPGPAYNEQFF,TGTGCCAGCAGCTTAGGGCCGGGCCCTGCCTACAATGAGCAGTTCTTC
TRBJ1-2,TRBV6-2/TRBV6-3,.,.,CASTLRTDYYGYTF,TGTGCCAGCACTCTTAGGACCGACTACTATGGCTACACCTTC
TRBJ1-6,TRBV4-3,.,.,CASSPFYSRYNSPLHF,TGCGCCAGCAGCCCCTTTTATTCGAGATATAATTCACCCCTCCACTTT